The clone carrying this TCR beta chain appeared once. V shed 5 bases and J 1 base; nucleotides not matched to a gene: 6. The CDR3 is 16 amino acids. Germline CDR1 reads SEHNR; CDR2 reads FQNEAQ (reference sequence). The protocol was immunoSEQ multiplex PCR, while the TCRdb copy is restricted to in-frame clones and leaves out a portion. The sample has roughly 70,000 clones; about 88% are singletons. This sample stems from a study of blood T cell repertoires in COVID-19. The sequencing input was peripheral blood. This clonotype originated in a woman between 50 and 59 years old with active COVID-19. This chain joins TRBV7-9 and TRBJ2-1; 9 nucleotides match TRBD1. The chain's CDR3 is CASSPGTGSSYNEQFF. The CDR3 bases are TGTGCCAGCAGCCCCGGGACAGGGTCTTCCTACAATGAGCAGTTCTTC.